This T cell receptor (beta chain) originates from a study of T cell changes during pregnancy in multiple sclerosis. Libraries were prepared by immunoSEQ multiplex PCR; TCRdb keeps only in-frame clonotypes and omits some of them. There are roughly 71,000 clones in the sample; about 93% occur only once, and 1.6% lies in the top ten. Germline CDR1 reads LNHDA; CDR2 reads SQIVND (reference sequence). The CDR3 has 14 residues. V lost 9 bases, J lost 0 bases, and 6 bases stayed unmatched. The specimen comprised peripheral blood, sampled in the first trimester of pregnancy. The sequence came from a female donor in good health, enrolled as a control in a pregnancy study. The gene calls are TRBV19 and TRBJ2-3; 7 bases are a match to TRBD2. The CDR3 nucleotides are TGTGCCAGCCGAGCGGGACCGAGCACAGATACGCAGTATTTT. Its translation: CASRAGPSTDTQYF.